The rows below give T cell receptor beta chains drawn from one sample of a study of CD8+ T cells in alopecia areata. Here immunoSEQ multiplex PCR was the method, and the copy in TCRdb shows in-frame clones only, minus some. The sample has 150,000 to 200,000 clones; more than 55% are singletons. The sample was CD4+ T cells sorted from blood, taken at week 49, from a patient treated with tofacitinib. Receptors were obtained from a human donor with alopecia areata. Each CDR3 is given with its conserved first and last residue. D genes are given only for firm matches. The listing skips clone size in some rows; elsewhere it reads once, few, many or a size class.

>TRBJ2-5|-|TRBV29-1|-
CSAGPSGLQETQYF
TGCAGCGCCGGGCCATCGGGCCTACAAGAGACCCAGTACTTC
>TRBJ2-3|-|TRBV29-1|-
CSVTGHQTDTQYF
TGCAGCGTTACGGGACACCAAACAGATACGCAGTATTTT
>TRBJ1-2|-|TRBV2|-
CASILSYGYTF
TGTGCCAGCATCCTCAGCTATGGCTACACCTTC
>TRBJ1-1|TRBD1|TRBV19|-
CASTTTGVDTEAFF
TGTGCCAGTACCACGACAGGGGTGGACACTGAAGCTTTCTTT
>TRBJ2-5|-|TRBV18|few
CASSPPKRGSLETQYF
TGTGCCAGCTCACCACCGAAGCGAGGATCCTTGGAGACCCAGTACTTC
>TRBJ2-7|-|TRBV29-1|once
CSVDTDSYEQYF
TGCAGCGTTGATACAGACAGCTACGAGCAGTACTTC
>TRBJ2-7|-|TRBV4-1|few
CASSHAVWVRPHEQYF
TGCGCCAGCAGCCATGCCGTGTGGGTAAGACCCCACGAGCAGTACTTC
>TRBJ1-1|-|TRBV20-1|-
CSASSIEAFF
TGCAGTGCTAGCTCCATTGAAGCTTTCTTT
>TRBJ2-7|-|TRBV5-1|-
CASSRDGPYEQYF
TGCGCCAGCAGTCGGGACGGCCCCTACGAGCAGTACTTC
>TRBJ2-1|-|TRBV4-3|-
CASSQDFKDREQFF
TGCGCCAGCAGCCAAGACTTTAAGGATCGTGAGCAGTTCTTC